Each of the 32 T cell receptor beta chains below was sequenced from the same sample in a study of T cells after yellow fever vaccination. In TCRdb, the 5' RACE reads were re-called with MiXCR into one record per CDR3 protein. The sample includes about 580,000 distinct CDR3 sequences, about 15% of them seen just once. The starting material was PBMCs, obtained around 5 days after the first yellow fever vaccination. Every receptor here comes from a man aged 18-30 years who received the YFV17D yellow fever vaccine.

The J gene is TRBJ1-2, the V gene TRBV5-1, with 7 bases that match TRBD1. V shed 2 bases and J 8 bases; nucleotides not matched to a gene: 15. The CDR3 is 16 amino acids. Germline V gene lookup returns CDR1 SGHRS and CDR2 YFSETQ. For the CDR3, the DNA is TGCGCCAGCAGCTTCGACAGGGTAGGGTTTTCGGGAGGCTACACCTTC. It is translated as CASSFDRVGFSGGYTF.

There are a few counts of this clonotype. This chain uses TRBV6-5 with TRBJ2-2; D possibly uses TRBD1 or TRBD2 (6 bases each). Germline V gene sequence: CDR1 MNHEY, CDR2 SVGAGI. With 0 bases removed from V and 0 bases from J, the gap between germline ends came to 8 bases. The CDR3 contains 16 residues. The CDR3: CASSYSGGSNTGELFF. CDR3 bases: TGTGCCAGCAGTTACTCCGGGGGCTCGAACACCGGGGAGCTGTTTTTT.

Only a few counts were recorded for this clonotype. The chain uses TRBV9 and TRBJ2-1; 10 nucleotides align to TRBD2. The CDR3 is 16 residues long. Germline CDR1 is SGDLS and CDR2 is YYNGEE. Trimming at V came to 4 bases and at J to 4 bases, leaving 8 bases not matched to a gene. CDR3 amino acids: CASSQLTSGEYNEQFF. The CDR3 DNA is TGTGCCAGCAGCCAACTCACTAGCGGGGAGTACAATGAGCAGTTCTTC.

CDR3 DNA sequence: TGCGCCAGCTCCCTTCGAGGGACAGAAGGAGAGACCCAGTACTTC. It is translated as CASSLRGTEGETQYF. This chain connects TRBV5-1 to TRBJ2-5; 7 bases agree with TRBD1. The CDR3 loop spans 15 amino acids. The germline gives CDR1 SGHRS, CDR2 YFSETQ. The V and J ends lost 7 bases and 4 bases, in that order; junction bases with no gene match: 13.

This clonotype was picked up a small number of times. This chain links TRBV11-1 with TRBJ2-6, with no clear D. There are 19 residues in the CDR3. V lost 1 base, J lost 0 bases, and 16 bases lay in between. Germline CDR1 is SGHAT and CDR2 is FQDESV (reference sequence). This CDR3 is CASSLGQAISYSGANVLTF. The CDR3 nucleotides are TGTGCCAGCAGCTTAGGCCAGGCAATCTCTTACTCTGGGGCCAACGTCCTGACTTTC.

The sample holds many counts of this clonotype. Written as DNA, the CDR3 is TGTGCCAGCAGTTCATTACAGGAAAACTATGGCTACACCTTC. Translated: CASSSLQENYGYTF. The chain recombines TRBV6-5 with TRBJ1-2; D is possibly TRBD1 (5 bases). Trimming took off 4 bases at V and 2 bases at J, with 11 bases between the two ends. Germline lookup yields CDR1 MNHEY and CDR2 SVGAGI. The CDR3 runs 14 residues.

This clonotype was counted only a few times. The V gene is TRBV18, the J gene TRBJ1-1, with 10 bases fitting TRBD1. V lost 4 bases to trimming and J lost 5 bases; unmatched junction nucleotides: 7. The germline V gene encodes CDR1 KGHSH and CDR2 LQKENI. The CDR3 sequence is 15 residues long. CDR3 sequence reads: CASSRSGTGETEAFF. The CDR3 DNA is TGTGCCAGCTCACGCTCCGGGACAGGGGAGACTGAAGCTTTCTTT. The variable domain in full, with the rest retrieved from reference TRBV18 and TRBJ1-1, is NAGVMQNPRHLVRRRGQEARLRCSPMKGHSHVYWYRQLPEEGLKFMVYLQKENIIDESGMPKERFSAEFPKEGPSILRIQQVVRGDSAAYFCASSRSGTGETEAFFGQGTRLTVV.

This clonotype occurred many times. The chain couples TRBV5-1 to TRBJ2-7; 9 bases agree with TRBD1. This CDR3 comprises 15 residues. Germline CDR1 SGHRS, CDR2 YFSETQ. V lost 3 bases and J lost 3; bases outside the gene matches: 7. CDR3 nucleotide sequence: TGCGCCAGCAGCTGGGCGGGACAGGGTATCTACGAGCAGTACTTC. Its protein product is CASSWAGQGIYEQYF.

This chain joins TRBV20-1 and TRBJ2-1; possibly TRBD2 for D (6 bases). The germline V gene encodes CDR1 DFQATT and CDR2 SNEGSKA (reference sequence). This CDR3 region has 10 residues. V was clipped by 5 bases and J by 15 bases, with 14 bases between them. As DNA, the CDR3 is TGCAGTGCTCCCTACGGGAGTCCGTTCTTC. Translation gives CSAPYGSPFF.

V is TRBV4-3 and J is TRBJ1-2; the match to TRBD1 covers 10 bases. Germline V gene sequence: CDR1 LGHNA, CDR2 YSLEER. CDR3 length: 16 amino acids. J lost 5 bases, V lost 1 base, and 7 bases had no gene match. The CDR3 DNA reads as TGCGCCAGCAGCCAAGTAGGGACAGGGGCAATATATGGCTACACCTTC. Amino acid sequence: CASSQVGTGAIYGYTF.

This clonotype came up a few times. This rearrangement joins TRBV7-2 to TRBJ1-5, with TRBD1 as a possible D gene (5 bases). The CDR3 covers 16 residues. V lost 2 bases to trimming and J lost 2 bases, with 13 bases between them. CDR1 and CDR2 (germline): SGHTA, FQGNSA. CDR3 DNA sequence: TGTGCCAGCAGCTTAAGGTGGGGGTCGGGCAATCAGCCCCAGCATTTT. Its translation: CASSLRWGSGNQPQHF.

The rearrangement uses TRBV28 and TRBJ1-1; 7 nucleotides match TRBD1. The J segment lost 2 bases and the V segment lost 7 bases, leaving 7 bases of the junction unmatched. This CDR3 is built from 14 residues. Germline assignment: CDR1 MDHEN and CDR2 SYDVKM. The CDR3, as DNA: TGTGCCAGCATCCCCGGGACAGCAAACACTGAAGCTTTCTTT. Its protein product is CASIPGTANTEAFF.

At least ten counts were recorded for this clonotype. CDR3 sequence: CASSPGTSVVTDTQYF. The CDR3 DNA reads TGTGCCAGCAGTCCCGGGACTAGCGTCGTCACAGATACGCAGTATTTT. This chain links TRBV6-2 or TRBV6-3 with TRBJ2-3; 10 positions agree with TRBD2. Losses at the gene ends were 5 bases for V and 2 bases for J; bases not matched to a gene: 7. The CDR3 contains 16 residues. Germline V gene sequence: CDR1 MNHEY, CDR2 SVGEGT.

There are a few counts of this clonotype. The chain combines TRBV5-6 with TRBJ2-7; no firm D call. Trimming shortened V by 4 bases and J by 3 bases, and 8 bases separated the two germline ends. Germline values: CDR1 SGHDT, CDR2 YYEEEE. The CDR3 runs 12 residues. This CDR3 is CASSRQNYEQYV. CDR3 nucleotide sequence: TGTGCCAGCAGCCGGCAGAACTACGAGCAGTACGTC.

This clonotype was recorded at least ten times. This chain connects TRBV5-1 to TRBJ2-3, with a possible D match to TRBD1 (5 bases). Trimming stripped 3 bases from V and 0 bases from J, with 14 bases between. This CDR3 contains 16 residues. Germline CDR1 and CDR2: SGHRS and YFSETQ. The CDR3 reads CASSSLVGQSTDTQYF. The CDR3 DNA reads as TGCGCCAGCAGCTCCCTCGTGGGGCAAAGCACAGATACGCAGTATTTT.

The chain recombines TRBV3-1 with TRBJ2-1; TRBD1 might be the D (6 bases). Between the trimmed V and J ends, which lost 3 bases and 7 bases, there was a span of 10 bases. CDR1 and CDR2 (germline): LGHDT, YNNKEL (reference sequence). This CDR3 has 13 residues. This CDR3 is CASSQTGTNEQFF. CDR3 bases: TGTGCCAGCAGCCAGACAGGTACGAATGAGCAGTTCTTC.

V usage is TRBV20-1 and J usage is TRBJ2-2; TRBD1 aligns across 11 bases. V dropped 0 bases and J dropped 3; count of bases not matched to a gene: 3. Germline values: CDR1 DFQATT, CDR2 SNEGSKA (reference sequence). The CDR3 runs 16 residues. DNA of the CDR3: TGCAGTGCTAGAGATAGGGGACAGGGGGACACCGGGGAGCTGTTTTTT. Translating gives CSARDRGQGDTGELFF.

CDR3 DNA: TGTGCCAGCAGTTTAGGGATGGCCGGGGAGCAGTACTTC. Protein product: CASSLGMAGEQYF. The chain uses TRBV12-3 or TRBV12-4 and TRBJ2-7; D call uncertain. There are 13 residues in the CDR3. V was shortened by 1 base and J by 7 bases, with 11 bases between the two germline ends.

The V gene is TRBV5-1, the J gene TRBJ2-1; unclear D gene. The CDR3 extends over 13 amino acids. Trimming stripped 4 bases from V and 8 bases from J, with 13 bases between. CDR1 and CDR2 (germline): SGHRS, YFSETQ. CDR3 DNA: TGCGCCAGCAGCGCCCAACCGTGGGATGAGCAGTTCTTC. Protein sequence: CASSAQPWDEQFF.

V and J are TRBV7-9 and TRBJ2-2; a possible D gene is TRBD2 (6 bases). Trimming cost V 10 bases and J 5 bases, with 17 bases left between them. This CDR3 has 14 residues. CDR1 is SEHNR and CDR2 is FQNEAQ in the germline V gene (reference sequence). The CDR3: CAIISGGPTGELFF. Here the CDR3 DNA reads TGTGCCATTATCTCCGGGGGACCGACCGGGGAGCTGTTTTTT.

This clonotype occurred a few times. J is TRBJ2-2 and V is TRBV15; perhaps TRBD1 as D (5 bases). The length of the CDR3 is 15 residues. V lost 5 bases, J lost 1 base, and 11 bases lay in between. CDR1 is LNHNV and CDR2 is YYDKDF in the germline V gene (reference sequence). The CDR3 region has the DNA TGTGCCACCAGCGAAGAACAGGTGAACACCGGGGAGCTGTTTTTT. Amino acids: CATSEEQVNTGELFF.

The CDR3, as DNA: TGCAGTGCTACAGGGGAGGGCACCGGGGAGCTGTTTTTT. Encoded protein: CSATGEGTGELFF. The genes are TRBV20-1 and TRBJ2-2; D is perhaps TRBD2 (7 bases). This CDR3 comprises 13 residues. V was trimmed by 4 bases and J by 4 bases, leaving 10 bases between them. Germline V gene lookup returns CDR1 DFQATT and CDR2 SNEGSKA (reference sequence).

This clonotype was observed a few times. The rearrangement joins TRBV11-2 to TRBJ1-5; TRBD1 aligns across 11 bases. CDR3 length: 15 residues. V lost 1 base and J lost 7; bases outside the gene matches: 3. The germline V gene encodes CDR1 SGHAT and CDR2 FQNNGV. CDR3 in amino acids: CASSLGTGGLQPQHF. CDR3 coding DNA: TGTGCCAGCAGCTTAGGGACAGGGGGCTTACAGCCCCAGCATTTT.

This clonotype has a handful of counts. J is TRBJ2-7 and V is TRBV19; TRBD2 matches at 12 bases. The CDR3 runs 14 residues. CDR1 LNHDA and CDR2 SQIVND come from the germline V gene (reference sequence). J gave up 3 bases and V 9 bases, and 6 bases lay outside the gene matches. The CDR3 region has the DNA TGTGCCAGCCGTCGGACTAGCGGGGACTACGAGCAGTACTTC. Translating gives CASRRTSGDYEQYF.

J is TRBJ1-1 and V is TRBV29-1; no clear D. CDR1 SQVTM and CDR2 ANQGSEA come from the germline V gene. V shed 6 bases and J shed 10 bases, with 15 bases lying between them. The CDR3 loop spans 11 amino acids. For the CDR3, the DNA is TGCAGCGTCTCCGGAGACGGCCTAGCTTTCTTT. This sequence encodes CSVSGDGLAFF.

In this sample, this clonotype turned up many times. The chain joins TRBV4-3 to TRBJ1-5; D unclear. CDR1 and CDR2 from the germline V gene are LGHNA and YSLEER. V was pared by 0 bases and J by 6 bases, with 6 bases between. The CDR3 is 13 amino acids. The CDR3 sequence is CASSQDWGQPQHF. The CDR3 nucleotides read TGCGCCAGCAGCCAAGATTGGGGTCAGCCCCAGCATTTT.

In its sample, this clonotype was seen a few times. The chain employs TRBV24-1 and TRBJ2-1; no reliable D call. The CDR3 is 11 amino acids. CDR1 is KGHDR and CDR2 is SFDVKD in the germline V gene. Trimming removed 5 bases from V and 9 bases from J, with 7 bases in between. CDR3 region: CATSVRSEQFF. Written as DNA, the CDR3 is TGTGCCACCAGTGTTCGTAGTGAGCAGTTCTTC.

CDR3 DNA: TGCAGCACCTCCGGGGGAGGAAAGCAGCCCCAGCATTTT. Amino acids: CSTSGGGKQPQHF. V and J are TRBV29-1 and TRBJ1-5; D is possibly TRBD1 (5 bases). Looked up from germline, CDR1 is SQVTM and CDR2 is ANQGSEA. Trimming took off 8 bases at V and 7 bases at J, with 18 bases between the two ends. The CDR3 loop spans 13 amino acids.

The chain has TRBV7-2 and TRBJ2-2; tentatively, D is TRBD2 (5 bases). Trimming removed 7 bases from V and 6 bases from J, with 15 bases in between. Germline lookup yields CDR1 SGHTA and CDR2 FQGNSA. The CDR3 has 14 amino acids. The CDR3 region is CASTLTRWAGELFF. The CDR3 DNA follows: TGTGCCAGCACCCTAACTAGATGGGCCGGGGAGCTGTTTTTT.

The sample holds a few counts of this clonotype. The chain carries TRBV21-1 and TRBJ2-4; the table assigns TRBD2, which was not confirmed against the DNA. TRBV21-1 is a documented pseudogene. This CDR3 region has 15 residues. The CDR3 nucleotides read TGTGCCAGCACAGCCCGGGACTTAGCCAAAAACATTCAGTACTTC. The encoded protein is CASTARDLAKNIQYF.

This clonotype was detected a few times. The chain uses TRBV6-1 and TRBJ2-7; D might be TRBD1 (8 bases). This CDR3 spans 16 amino acids. V lost 5 bases to trimming and J lost 5 bases, with 22 bases between them. Germline V lookup: CDR1 MNHNS, CDR2 SASEGT. The CDR3 reads CASSTRTGTKANEQYV. The CDR3 nucleotides are TGTGCCAGCAGTACACGGACAGGGACTAAAGCCAACGAGCAGTACGTC.

The V call is TRBV4-3, the J call TRBJ1-3, with D unclear. The germline gives CDR1 LGHNA, CDR2 YSLEER. V shed 1 base and J shed 2 bases, with 9 bases lying between them. This CDR3 has 15 amino acids. DNA of the CDR3: TGCGCCAGCAGCCAAGGGGTCGGCGCTGGAAACACCATATATTTT. This translates into CASSQGVGAGNTIYF.